This T cell receptor beta chain derives from a study of blood T cell repertoires in COVID-19. This study enrolled people aged about 18 to 100 from approximately 24 US geographic areas. Membership in each cohort depended on participant-reported clinical history. Measured with immunoSEQ multiplex PCR; TCRdb has only the in-frame clones, and not every one. The data contain about 46,000 clones, roughly 86% of them singletons. V lost 4 bases and J lost 5; bases outside the gene matches: 10. The CDR3 sequence is 16 residues long. Looked up from germline, CDR1 is SGHTA and CDR2 is FQGNSA. The sequenced material came from PBMCs or T cells enriched from blood (not recorded which). The origin of this receptor is a woman between 50 and 59 years old who had recovered from COVID-19. The J gene is TRBJ1-5, the V gene TRBV7-2, with 8 positions matching TRBD1. In nucleotides, the CDR3 is TGTGCCAGCAGCTATCCCAGGGGGCGCAGGGATCAGCCCCAGCATTTT. Translated: CASSYPRGRRDQPQHF.